This T cell receptor beta chain was recorded in a study of T cells after yellow fever vaccination. The CDR3 spans 14 residues. Germline assignment: CDR1 MNHEY and CDR2 SVGAGI. V lost 6 bases and J 8 bases, leaving 16 bases between the germline ends. Study-level findings and limits: Among all clonotypes, a small share was observed in both CD4 and CD8 compartments. Weaker, the secondary response had a peak occurring faster, on day 5 versus 15.

A single record per CDR3 protein comes from TCRdb applying MiXCR to the 5' RACE reads. Among around 68,000 distinct CDR3 sequences listed, 7.3% were seen once. This clonotype came up many times. Its cognate antigen is unknown. The source was CD8+ T cells sorted from PBMCs, collected 10 days after the first yellow fever vaccination. This chain joins TRBV6-5 and TRBJ1-4, with D perhaps TRBD1 (5 bases). The TCR comes from a man younger than 30 who received the YFV17D yellow fever vaccine. The CDR3 region is CASSPILGREKLFF. CDR3 nucleotides: TGTGCCAGCAGCCCGATCTTGGGGCGGGAAAAACTGTTTTTT.